Listed below are T cell receptor beta chains from one sample, sequenced in a study of blood T cell repertoires in COVID-19. The data were produced by immunoSEQ multiplex PCR, yet TCRdb's version contains in-frame clones alone and is incomplete. The data contain 25,000 to 35,000 clones, 65% to 70% of them singletons. Material for sequencing was peripheral blood. The receptors come from a human donor in a cohort sampled during active COVID-19. CDR3s include the opening cysteine and the closing phenylalanine or tryptophan. A D gene is named only where the DNA matches it firmly.

V	J	D	CDR3
TRBV18	TRBJ1-5	TRBD1	CASSTGQAGQPQHF
TRBV27	TRBJ2-7	TRBD2	CASSLTWALAGVRAYEQYF
TRBV3-1/TRBV3-2	TRBJ1-4	-	CASSQGLVKLFF
TRBV11-3	TRBJ2-7	TRBD1	CASSPGTGIREQYF
TRBV3-1/TRBV3-2	TRBJ1-6	TRBD1	CASSPDPGQGYSPLHF
TRBV6-1	TRBJ2-1	TRBD2	CASSEAAGLAGGQQFF
TRBV2	TRBJ2-5	TRBD2	CASSPPLGTSGIETQYF
TRBV29-1	TRBJ1-2	-	CSVDSQGNYGYTF
TRBV7-8	TRBJ1-4	TRBD1	CASSPGTGAYTTNEKLFF
TRBV7-7	TRBJ2-3	-	CASASGPSTDTQYF
TRBV5-6	TRBJ2-7	TRBD1	CASSFTGDEQYF
TRBV6-2/TRBV6-3	TRBJ1-5	-	CASSRGREDQPQHF
TRBV28	TRBJ2-7	TRBD2	CASRSDRGTSVSYEQYF